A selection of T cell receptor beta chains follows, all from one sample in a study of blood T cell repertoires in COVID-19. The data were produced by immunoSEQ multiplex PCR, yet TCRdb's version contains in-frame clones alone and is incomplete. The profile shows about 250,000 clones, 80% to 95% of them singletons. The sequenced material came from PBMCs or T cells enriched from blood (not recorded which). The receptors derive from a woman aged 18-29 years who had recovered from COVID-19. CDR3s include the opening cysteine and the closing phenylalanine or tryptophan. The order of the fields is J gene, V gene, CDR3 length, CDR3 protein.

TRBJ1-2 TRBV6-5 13 CASSSPGYYGYTF
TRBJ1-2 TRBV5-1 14 CASSPAGANYGYTF
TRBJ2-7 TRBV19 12 CASSTKPGEQYF
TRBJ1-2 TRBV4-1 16 CASSQESGRANYGYTF
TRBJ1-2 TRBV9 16 CASSEPLQGGANGYTF
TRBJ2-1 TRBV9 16 CASSSRLAGDPNEQFF
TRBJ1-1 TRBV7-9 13 CASTWGGATEAFF
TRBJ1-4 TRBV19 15 CASSPQGLFNEKLFF
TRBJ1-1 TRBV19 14 CASSMGQGNTEAFF
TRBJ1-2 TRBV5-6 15 CASSLSGALNYGYTF
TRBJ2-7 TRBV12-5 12 CASGLTAYEQYF
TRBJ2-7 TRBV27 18 CARVVLGTSGPPSYEQYF
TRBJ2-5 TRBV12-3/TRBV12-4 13 CASSFRGKETQYF
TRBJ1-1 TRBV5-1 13 CASSYGRNTEAFF
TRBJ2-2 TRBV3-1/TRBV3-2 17 CASSQTTGGENTGELFF
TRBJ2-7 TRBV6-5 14 CASRIGTGGYEQYF
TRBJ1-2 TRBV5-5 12 CASSFGGSGYTF
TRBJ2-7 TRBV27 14 CASSPRDSSYEQYF
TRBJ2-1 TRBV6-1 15 CASSEDRGTYNEQFF
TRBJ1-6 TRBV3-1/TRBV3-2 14 CASSPRQGGSPLHF
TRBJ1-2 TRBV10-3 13 CAISAGESYGYTF
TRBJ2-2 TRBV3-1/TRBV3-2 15 CASRSGTGRTGELFF
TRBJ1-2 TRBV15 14 CATSIEGQGYGYTF
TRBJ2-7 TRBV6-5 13 CASRGTGIREQYF
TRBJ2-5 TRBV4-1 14 CASSQGTGKETQYF
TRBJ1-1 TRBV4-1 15 CASSQLEQGGTEAFF
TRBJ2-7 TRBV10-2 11 CASRRDYEQYF
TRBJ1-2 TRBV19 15 CASSIKGLPNYGYTF
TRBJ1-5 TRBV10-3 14 CAISKGQLNQPQHF
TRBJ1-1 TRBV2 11 CASRQGWGAFF
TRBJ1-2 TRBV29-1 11 CSVEGRYGYTF
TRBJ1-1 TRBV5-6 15 CASSLGAGRSTEAFF
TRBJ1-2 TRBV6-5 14 CASSRGARVYGYTF